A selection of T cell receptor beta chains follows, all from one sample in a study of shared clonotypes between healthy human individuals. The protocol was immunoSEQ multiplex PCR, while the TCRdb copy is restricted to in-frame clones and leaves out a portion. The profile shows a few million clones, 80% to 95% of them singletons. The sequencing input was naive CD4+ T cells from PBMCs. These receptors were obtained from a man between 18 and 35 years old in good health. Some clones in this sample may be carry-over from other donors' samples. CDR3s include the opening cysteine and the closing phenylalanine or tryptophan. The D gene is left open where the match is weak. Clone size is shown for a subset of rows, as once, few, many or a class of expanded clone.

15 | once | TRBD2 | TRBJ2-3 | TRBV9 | CASSGEPAGIHTQYF | TGTGCCAGCAGCGGGGAGCCAGCGGGAATACATACGCAGTATTTT
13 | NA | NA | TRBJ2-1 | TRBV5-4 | CASSPTRDNEQFF | TGTGCCAGCAGCCCAACTCGGGACAATGAGCAGTTCTTC
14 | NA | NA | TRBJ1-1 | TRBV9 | CASSVSPHRTEAFF | TGTGCCAGCAGCGTATCTCCGCACCGAACTGAAGCTTTCTTT
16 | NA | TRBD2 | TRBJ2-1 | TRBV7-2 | CASSLRWEGVYNEQFF | TGTGCCAGCAGCTTAAGGTGGGAGGGCGTCTACAATGAGCAGTTCTTC
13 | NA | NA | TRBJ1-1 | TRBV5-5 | CASSLDWGSEAFF | TGTGCCAGCAGCTTAGATTGGGGTTCTGAAGCTTTCTTT
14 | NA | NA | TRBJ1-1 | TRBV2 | CASSNNGGNTEAFF | TGTGCCAGCAGCAACAATGGGGGGAACACTGAAGCTTTCTTT
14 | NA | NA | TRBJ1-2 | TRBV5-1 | CASSLGSGDYGYTF | TGCGCCAGCAGCTTAGGGTCAGGAGACTATGGCTACACCTTC
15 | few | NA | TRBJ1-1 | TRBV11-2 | CASSLIGRMNTEAFF | TGTGCCAGCAGCTTAATCGGTAGAATGAACACTGAAGCTTTCTTT
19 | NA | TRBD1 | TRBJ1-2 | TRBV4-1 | CASSQAREIQGAPGYGYTF | TGCGCCAGCAGCCAAGCTCGGGAAATACAGGGGGCGCCGGGCTATGGCTACACCTTC
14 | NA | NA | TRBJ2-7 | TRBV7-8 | CASSLRDLVHEQYF | TGTGCCAGCAGCTTAAGGGACCTAGTTCACGAGCAGTACTTC
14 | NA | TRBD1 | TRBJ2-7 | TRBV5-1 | CASSQGTGGYEQYF | TGCGCCAGCAGCCAAGGGACAGGGGGCTACGAGCAGTACTTC
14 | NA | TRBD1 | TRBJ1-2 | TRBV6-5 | CASRRTGPNYGYTF | TGTGCCAGCAGAAGGACAGGTCCTAACTATGGCTACACCTTC
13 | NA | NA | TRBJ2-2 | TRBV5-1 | CASSGQMAGELFF | TGCGCCAGCTCCGGACAAATGGCCGGGGAGCTGTTTTTT
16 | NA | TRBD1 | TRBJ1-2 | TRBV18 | CASSPSRQGLNYGYTF | TGTGCCAGCTCACCATCCCGACAGGGGCTAAACTATGGCTACACCTTC
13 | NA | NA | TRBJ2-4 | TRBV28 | CASSNSSPTIQYF | TGTGCCAGCAGTAACAGTAGTCCTACCATTCAGTACTTC
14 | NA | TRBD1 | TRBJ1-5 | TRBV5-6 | CASSLGAGGQPQHF | TGTGCCAGCAGCTTGGGGGCAGGGGGGCAGCCCCAGCATTTT
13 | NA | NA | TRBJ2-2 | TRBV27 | CASSSFAGGELFF | TGTGCCAGCAGCTCGTTCGCCGGAGGGGAGCTGTTTTTT
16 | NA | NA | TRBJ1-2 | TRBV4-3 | CASSQGVAFENYGYTF | TGCGCCAGCAGCCAAGGAGTGGCGTTCGAGAACTATGGCTACACCTTC
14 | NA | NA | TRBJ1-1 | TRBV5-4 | CASSLVWSNTEAFF | TGTGCCAGCAGCTTGGTATGGTCCAACACTGAAGCTTTCTTT
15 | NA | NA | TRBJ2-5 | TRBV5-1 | CASSWTPEGRETQYF | TGCGCCAGCAGCTGGACCCCCGAGGGTCGGGAGACCCAGTACTTC
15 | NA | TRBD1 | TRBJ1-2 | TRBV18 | CASSRRDRENYGYTF | TGTGCCAGCTCACGTAGGGACAGGGAAAACTATGGCTACACCTTC
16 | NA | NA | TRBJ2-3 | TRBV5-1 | CASSLERASSTDTQYF | TGCGCCAGCAGCTTGGAACGGGCCTCTAGCACAGATACGCAGTATTTT
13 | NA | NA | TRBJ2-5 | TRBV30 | CAWSRRVQETQYF | TGTGCCTGGAGTAGAAGGGTGCAAGAGACCCAGTACTTC
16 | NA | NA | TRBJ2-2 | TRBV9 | CASSVDKRTNTGELFF | TGTGCCAGCAGCGTAGATAAGCGCACGAACACCGGGGAGCTGTTTTTT
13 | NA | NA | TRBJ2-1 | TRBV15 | CATSRKSANEQFF | TGTGCCACCAGCAGAAAGTCGGCGAATGAGCAGTTCTTC
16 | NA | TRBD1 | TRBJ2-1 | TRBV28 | CASSPQGQGAGNEQFF | TGTGCCAGCAGTCCCCAGGGACAGGGGGCAGGGAATGAGCAGTTCTTC
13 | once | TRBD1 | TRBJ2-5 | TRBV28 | CASSLSGGQLSDF | TGTGCCAGCAGTTTATCAGGGGGACAGCTCAGCGACTTC
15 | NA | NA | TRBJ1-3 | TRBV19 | CASSLTRQSANTIYF | TGTGCCAGTAGTCTTACCCGACAGTCGGCTAACACCATATATTTT
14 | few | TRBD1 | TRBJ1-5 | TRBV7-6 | CASSWGQSNQPQHF | TGTGCCAGCAGCTGGGGACAGAGCAATCAGCCCCAGCATTTT
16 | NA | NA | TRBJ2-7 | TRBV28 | CASSLSPGFTTYEQYF | TGTGCCAGCAGTTTATCCCCAGGGTTTACAACCTACGAGCAGTACTTC
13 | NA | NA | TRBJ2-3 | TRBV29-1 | CSVVAASTDTQYF | TGCAGCGTTGTAGCGGCTAGCACAGATACGCAGTATTTT
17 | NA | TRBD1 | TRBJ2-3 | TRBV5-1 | CASSLARGQGTPDTQYF | TGCGCCAGCAGCTTGGCCCGGGGACAGGGGACCCCAGATACGCAGTATTTT
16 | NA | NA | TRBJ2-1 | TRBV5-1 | CARPDTPMRENNEQFF | TGCGCCAGACCAGATACCCCGATGAGGGAGAACAATGAGCAGTTCTTC
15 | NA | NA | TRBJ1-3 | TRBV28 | CASSPIGTNGNTIYF | TGTGCCAGCAGTCCTATCGGGACCAATGGAAACACCATATATTTT
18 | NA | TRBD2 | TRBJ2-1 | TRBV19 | CASSIVWEAGFIYNEQFF | TGTGCCAGTAGTATAGTCTGGGAAGCGGGATTCATCTACAATGAGCAGTTCTTC
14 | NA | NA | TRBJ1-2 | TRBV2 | CASSDSRQGRGYTF | TGTGCCAGCAGTGATAGTAGGCAGGGCAGGGGCTACACCTTC
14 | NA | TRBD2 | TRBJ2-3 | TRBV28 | CASSQAGGVYTQYF | TGTGCCAGCAGCCAAGCGGGAGGTGTATATACGCAGTATTTT
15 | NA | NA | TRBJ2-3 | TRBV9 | CASSVGSSGTDTQYF | TGTGCCAGCAGCGTAGGAAGTAGCGGCACAGATACGCAGTATTTT
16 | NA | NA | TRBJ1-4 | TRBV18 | CASSPQGMGTNEKLFF | TGTGCCAGCTCACCGCAGGGAATGGGCACTAATGAAAAACTGTTTTTT
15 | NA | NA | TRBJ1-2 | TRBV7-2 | CASSLESVASYGYTF | TGTGCCAGCAGCTTAGAGTCGGTCGCCTCCTATGGCTACACCTTC
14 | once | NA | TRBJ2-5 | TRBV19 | CASSRDGSKRTQYF | TGTGCCAGTAGCCGGGACGGAAGCAAGAGAACCCAGTACTTC
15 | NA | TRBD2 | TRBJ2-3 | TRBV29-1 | CSVLGLAASTDTQYF | TGCAGCGTTCTGGGACTAGCGGCATCCACAGATACGCAGTATTTT
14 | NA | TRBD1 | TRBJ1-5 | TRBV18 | CASSPSGTGGPQHF | TGTGCCAGCTCACCATCCGGGACAGGGGGGCCCCAGCATTTT
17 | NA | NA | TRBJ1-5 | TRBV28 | CASHTLSTPGYNQPQHF | TGTGCCAGCCATACCCTCTCCACGCCGGGATACAATCAGCCCCAGCATTTT
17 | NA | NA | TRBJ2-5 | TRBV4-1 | CASSQVPPRGMGETQYF | TGCGCCAGCAGCCAAGTCCCCCCCCGGGGCATGGGAGAGACCCAGTACTTC
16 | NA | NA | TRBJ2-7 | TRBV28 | CASSSASGSRWNEQYF | TGTGCCAGCAGTTCCGCTTCTGGTTCCCGTTGGAACGAGCAGTACTTC
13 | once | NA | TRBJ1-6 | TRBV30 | CAWRDSGYSPLHF | TGTGCCTGGAGAGACAGCGGTTATTCACCCCTCCACTTT
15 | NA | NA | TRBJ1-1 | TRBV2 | CASSEEGVEYTEAFF | TGTGCCAGCAGTGAAGAGGGGGTTGAATACACTGAAGCTTTCTTT